These T cell receptor beta chains were read from a single sample in a study of blood T cell repertoires in COVID-19. This table comes from immunoSEQ multiplex PCR, and its TCRdb copy is limited to in-frame clones, with some not included. The sample holds under 110,000 clones; 85% are singletons and the top ten take 1.5% to 2%. The source material was peripheral blood. The receptors derive from a woman aged 65 to 85 with active or convalescent COVID-19. Both conserved end residues are trimmed from each CDR3.

V gene: TRBV25-1; J gene: TRBJ2-1; CDR3 protein: ASRNRDSRNEQF
V gene: TRBV5-4; J gene: TRBJ2-1; CDR3 protein: ASTLGVAGLSYNEQF
V gene: TRBV28; J gene: TRBJ2-5; CDR3 protein: ASSPRGAEETQY
V gene: TRBV18; J gene: TRBJ2-7; CDR3 protein: ASSLPGGGGYEQY
V gene: TRBV5-1; J gene: TRBJ1-2; CDR3 protein: ASSPQTGGYGYT
V gene: TRBV19; J gene: TRBJ2-5; CDR3 protein: ASSIGTSGSSQETQY
V gene: TRBV9; J gene: TRBJ2-1; CDR3 protein: ASSNDLSVSYNEQF
V gene: TRBV28; J gene: TRBJ2-2; CDR3 protein: AIESSGNTGELF
V gene: TRBV12-3/TRBV12-4; J gene: TRBJ2-5; CDR3 protein: ASGGQVGETQY
V gene: TRBV27; J gene: TRBJ2-1; CDR3 protein: ASSFGTSGRGVGNEQF
V gene: TRBV2; J gene: TRBJ1-1; CDR3 protein: ASGGRQGDTEAF
V gene: TRBV4-1; J gene: TRBJ2-3; CDR3 protein: ASSPTGAGTDTQY
V gene: TRBV4-3; J gene: TRBJ2-1; CDR3 protein: ASSPSRSGSYNEQF
V gene: TRBV2; J gene: TRBJ2-7; CDR3 protein: ASRTGGPYEQY
V gene: TRBV5-6; J gene: TRBJ2-7; CDR3 protein: ASSPGQHNSYEQY
V gene: TRBV5-4; J gene: TRBJ2-2; CDR3 protein: AAGAPNTGELF
V gene: TRBV5-1; J gene: TRBJ2-5; CDR3 protein: ASSLVSGGDQTQY
V gene: TRBV5-5; J gene: TRBJ2-3; CDR3 protein: ASSLGLDTQY
V gene: TRBV9; J gene: TRBJ2-5; CDR3 protein: ASSRRGEYQETQY
V gene: TRBV2; J gene: TRBJ1-1; CDR3 protein: ASSVEGGVGTEAF